These 32 T cell receptor beta chains share one sample of origin, sequenced in a study of identical twins. TCRdb re-called the 5' RACE reads through MiXCR, storing one row per CDR3 protein. The sample has roughly 1.6 million distinct CDR3 sequences, about 32% seen once. Sequencing input: cord blood. All receptors come from a newborn girl in good health.

This rearrangement joins TRBV10-2 to TRBJ2-3; 9 positions match TRBD2. J gave up 3 bases and V 10 bases, and 11 bases lay outside the gene matches. Germline lookup yields CDR1 WSHSY and CDR2 SAAADI. There are 15 residues in the CDR3. CDR3 nucleotides: TGCGCCATCAAGGCGGGGGGGCTTAAAACAGATACGCAGTATTTT. It is translated as CAIKAGGLKTDTQYF.

The rearrangement uses TRBV20-1 and TRBJ1-6, with TRBD1 matching over 7 bases. The CDR3 totals 16 residues. J gave up 7 bases and V 0 bases, and 9 bases lay outside the gene matches. The germline V gene has CDR1 DFQATT and CDR2 SNEGSKA (reference sequence). The chain's CDR3 is CSARDLRQGTNSPLHF. The CDR3 DNA reads as TGCAGTGCTAGAGATTTAAGACAGGGAACGAATTCACCCCTCCACTTT.

In this sample, this clonotype turned up a few times. This rearrangement joins TRBV6-6 to TRBJ2-1, with no clear D. V dropped 0 bases and J dropped 9 bases, with 9 bases sitting between them. The germline V gene encodes CDR1 MNHNY and CDR2 SVGAGI (reference sequence). The CDR3 is 13 residues long. DNA of the CDR3: TGTGCCAGCAGTTACTCGGTGTATACTGAGCAGTTCTTC. Protein product: CASSYSVYTEQFF.

This chain joins TRBV29-1 and TRBJ2-7, with D unclear. V was pared by 4 bases and J by 7 bases, with 11 bases between. The germline V gene has CDR1 SQVTM and CDR2 ANQGSEA. The CDR3 contains 11 residues. CDR3 protein: CSVGGYDEQYF. The DNA of the CDR3 is TGCAGCGTTGGAGGATACGATGAGCAGTACTTC.

This chain uses TRBV4-1 with TRBJ2-1; 8 bases are a match to TRBD2. The V gene end was trimmed by 4 bases and the J gene end by 3 bases; junction bases not matched to a gene: 5. CDR3 size: 15 residues. CDR1 is MGHRA, CDR2 YSYEKL, per germline. CDR3 sequence reads: CASSPIAGLYNEQFF. Written as DNA, the CDR3 is TGCGCCAGCAGCCCGATAGCGGGGCTCTACAATGAGCAGTTCTTC.

This clonotype has only a few counts. The chain employs TRBV5-1 and TRBJ1-5; the D is unclear. Trimming pared 5 bases from V and 0 bases from J, leaving 6 bases between. Germline assignment: CDR1 SGHRS and CDR2 YFSETQ. The CDR3 is made up of 13 amino acids. The DNA for the CDR3 is TGCGCCAGCAGTCAAACTAGCAATCAGCCCCAGCATTTT. Its protein is CASSQTSNQPQHF.

This chain uses TRBV10-3 with TRBJ1-6; the D gene is possibly TRBD1 (5 bases). With 10 bases removed from V and 2 bases from J, the gap between germline ends came to 18 bases. The V gene's germline CDR1 is ENHRY and CDR2 SYGVKD. CDR3 length: 16 residues. This CDR3 is CATDGAPDAYNSPLHF. DNA of the CDR3: TGTGCCACCGACGGGGCCCCGGATGCCTATAATTCACCCCTCCACTTT.

The chain couples TRBV27 to TRBJ2-7, with TRBD2 matching over 13 bases. V lost 3 bases to trimming and J lost 4 bases; unmatched junction nucleotides: 12. CDR1 MNHEY and CDR2 SMNVEV come from the germline V gene (reference sequence). This CDR3 has 18 amino acids. The CDR3 nucleotides are TGTGCCAGCAGTTTCCCGACAGGGGGACTAGCGGGGATTTACGAGCAGTACTTC. Translation gives CASSFPTGGLAGIYEQYF.

This rearrangement joins TRBV20-1 to TRBJ1-5, with 9 bases fitting TRBD1. The CDR3 is made up of 15 amino acids. Germline CDR1 is DFQATT and CDR2 is SNEGSKA (reference sequence). CDR3 sequence reads: CRADRGCWDNQPQHF. The CDR3 nucleotides read TGCAGGGCGGACAGGGGATGTTGGGACAATCAGCCCCAGCATTTT.

This clonotype was seen a handful of times. The chain links TRBV28 to TRBJ1-5; 10 bases match TRBD1. V was clipped by 2 bases and J by 1 base; unmatched bases: 5. Per germline, CDR1 MDHEN and CDR2 SYDVKM. The CDR3 is 17 amino acids. The CDR3 is CASSLDDRGHSNQPQHF. The CDR3 nucleotides are TGTGCCAGCAGTTTAGACGACAGGGGGCACAGCAATCAGCCCCAGCATTTT.

This clonotype came up a few times. The rearrangement uses TRBV20-1 and TRBJ2-3; 7 positions match TRBD2. The CDR3 has 16 amino acids. The V and J ends lost 1 base and 3 bases, in that order; junction bases with no gene match: 10. Germline V lookup: CDR1 DFQATT, CDR2 SNEGSKA (reference sequence). CDR3 in DNA: TGCAGTGCTAGAGGGGGGACTAACCAACGAACAGATACGCAGTATTTT. Amino acid sequence: CSARGGTNQRTDTQYF.

This clonotype was seen repeatedly, ten times or more. V is TRBV7-2 and J is TRBJ2-7; TRBD2 matches at 10 bases. The V gene's germline CDR1 is SGHTA and CDR2 FQGNSA. The CDR3 runs 15 residues. After removal of 2 bases from V and 4 bases from J, the junction contained 5 bases not matched to a gene. The CDR3 sequence: CASSLWTSGLYEQYF. The CDR3 DNA reads TGTGCCAGCAGCTTATGGACTAGCGGATTATACGAGCAGTACTTC.

In this sample, this clonotype turned up many times. The chain combines TRBV7-2 with TRBJ2-1; weak D call: TRBD1 (5 bases). From germline, CDR1 is SGHTA and CDR2 FQGNSA. CDR3 length equals 16 residues. Trimming took off 1 base at V and 4 bases at J, with 14 bases between the two ends. CDR3 sequence: CASSLEGRNKYNEQFF. The DNA for the CDR3 is TGTGCCAGCAGCTTAGAGGGGCGTAATAAGTACAATGAGCAGTTCTTC.

This clonotype was seen a handful of times. This chain uses TRBV4-2 with TRBJ2-5; 8 positions agree with TRBD2. This CDR3 is built from 16 residues. Germline CDR1 is LGHNA and CDR2 is YNFKEQ. The ends lost 0 bases at V and 5 bases at J; junction bases unmatched: 8. The CDR3 DNA reads TGTGCCAGCAGCCAAGACGGAGCGGGGGCCTGGGAGACCCAGTACTTC. Its translation: CASSQDGAGAWETQYF.

In this sample, this clonotype turned up a few times. The V and J genes are TRBV5-1 and TRBJ2-1; D might be TRBD2 (6 bases). V shed 4 bases and J shed 6 bases, with 17 bases lying between them. The CDR3 has 15 amino acids. CDR1 SGHRS and CDR2 YFSETQ come from the germline V gene. Here the CDR3 DNA reads TGCGCCAGCAGCCCTGGACTATTACCCTCCAATGAGCAGTTCTTC. Protein sequence: CASSPGLLPSNEQFF. Using reference TRBV5-1 and TRBJ2-1 for the parts outside the CDR3, the full variable domain is KAGVTQTPRYLIKTRGQQVTLSCSPISGHRSVSWYQQTPGQGLQFLFEYFSETQRNKGNFPGRFSGRQFSNSRSEMNVSTLELGDSALYLCASSPGLLPSNEQFFGPGTRLTVL.

This clonotype was observed at least ten times. V is TRBV5-1 and J is TRBJ2-3, with D possibly being TRBD2 (5 bases). The CDR3 extends over 13 amino acids. The V gene lost 2 bases and the J gene lost 4 bases, with 8 bases spanning the gap. CDR1 is SGHRS and CDR2 is YFSETQ in the germline V gene. CDR3 sequence (DNA): TGCGCCAGCAGCTTTGGGCGGGCAGATACGCAGTATTTT. This gives the protein CASSFGRADTQYF.

The table lists this clonotype with many counts. The V call is TRBV29-1, the J call TRBJ2-1; no reliable D call. V lost 7 bases and J 0 bases, leaving 13 bases between the germline ends. In germline, CDR1 is SQVTM, CDR2 ANQGSEA. The CDR3 has 14 amino acids. CDR3 region: CSASVSSSYNEQFF. The DNA of the CDR3 is TGCAGCGCCTCGGTTTCGAGCTCCTACAATGAGCAGTTCTTC.

Ten or more counts support this clonotype. The chain uses TRBV20-1 and TRBJ2-4; D is possibly TRBD1 or TRBD2 (5 bases each). The CDR3 sequence is 13 residues long. Per germline, CDR1 DFQATT and CDR2 SNEGSKA (reference sequence). Trimming shortened V by 0 bases and J by 6 bases, and 9 bases separated the two germline ends. The CDR3 spells CSARDPGRNIQYF. CDR3 DNA: TGCAGTGCTAGAGATCCGGGACGAAACATTCAGTACTTC.

The chain carries TRBV20-1 and TRBJ1-1; no reliable D call. The germline CDR1 and CDR2 sequences are DFQATT and SNEGSKA (reference sequence). V was clipped by 2 bases and J by 12 bases, with 16 bases between them. The CDR3 is 12 amino acids. In DNA, the CDR3 is TGCAGTGCTAGACTTTTTCCCGGGGATACTTTCTTT. It encodes CSARLFPGDTFF.

The chain is built from TRBV28 and TRBJ2-7; 7 bases are a match to TRBD2. The CDR3 covers 16 residues. The V gene's germline CDR1 is MDHEN and CDR2 SYDVKM. The V and J ends lost 5 bases and 7 bases, in that order; junction bases with no gene match: 17. This CDR3 reads CASSPGGAGVYNEQYF. The CDR3 coding sequence is TGTGCCAGCAGTCCCGGAGGGGCGGGGGTTTACAATGAGCAGTACTTC.

The rearrangement links TRBV11-2 to TRBJ2-5; TRBD2 matches at 14 bases. The germline V gene has CDR1 SGHAT and CDR2 FQNNGV. The CDR3 is 16 residues long. The V and J ends lost 4 bases and 11 bases, in that order; junction bases with no gene match: 12. CDR3 coding DNA: TGTGCCAGCAGCTCGACTAGCGGGAGGGCCAGCGATGAGCAGTACTTC. Translation: CASSSTSGRASDEQYF.

The rearrangement joins TRBV27 to TRBJ2-3; no firm D call. The CDR3 consists of 13 residues. Germline assignment: CDR1 MNHEY and CDR2 SMNVEV (reference sequence). V was pared by 1 base and J by 5 bases, with 7 bases between. The CDR3 sequence: CASSLFPQDTQYF. CDR3 bases: TGTGCCAGCAGTTTATTCCCCCAAGATACGCAGTATTTT.

This clonotype has a handful of counts. V is TRBV12-3 or TRBV12-4 and J is TRBJ2-4; 8 bases match TRBD1. The CDR3 covers 16 residues. The V and J ends lost 5 bases and 1 base, in that order; junction bases with no gene match: 7. The CDR3 is CASSPDRAGAKNIQYF. The CDR3 DNA reads as TGTGCCAGCAGTCCGGACAGGGCCGGGGCCAAAAACATTCAGTACTTC.

V gene TRBV7-6 combines with J gene TRBJ1-1; D is uncertain. V was clipped by 5 bases and J by 1 base, with 17 bases between them. Germline V gene lookup returns CDR1 SGHVS and CDR2 FNYEAQ. There are 16 residues in the CDR3. CDR3 loop: CASSPLKSLGNTEAFF. CDR3 DNA: TGTGCCAGCAGCCCCCTTAAGTCGCTCGGGAACACTGAAGCTTTCTTT.

This clonotype was detected a few times. The genes are TRBV20-1 and TRBJ1-5; the match to TRBD1 covers 11 bases. The V gene end was trimmed by 3 bases and the J gene end by 8 bases; junction bases not matched to a gene: 6. There are 14 residues in the CDR3. CDR1 is DFQATT, CDR2 SNEGSKA, per germline (reference sequence). The DNA for the CDR3 is TGCAGTGCTAGGGGGACAGGGGGAGGCAAGCCCCAGCATTTT. Encoded protein: CSARGTGGGKPQHF.

In its sample, this clonotype was seen a few times. This rearrangement joins TRBV27 to TRBJ2-7, with D possibly being TRBD2 (6 bases). Trimming cost V 2 bases and J 3 bases, with 14 bases left between them. The germline CDR1 and CDR2 sequences are MNHEY and SMNVEV (reference sequence). The CDR3 contains 15 residues. The CDR3 region has the DNA TGTGCCAGCAGTTTACGGGAGAGGATACTCTACGAGCAGTACTTC. As protein: CASSLRERILYEQYF.

This chain uses TRBV6-2 or TRBV6-3 with TRBJ1-5, with TRBD1 matching 7 bases. V lost 5 bases and J lost 1; bases outside the gene matches: 2. The CDR3 spans 14 residues. Germline V CDR1 and CDR2: MNHEY, SVGEGT. The CDR3 here is CASSTGASNQPQHF. In DNA form, the CDR3 reads TGTGCCAGCAGTACAGGGGCCAGCAATCAGCCCCAGCATTTT.

This sequence joins TRBV5-1 and TRBJ2-1, with a possible D match to TRBD1 (7 bases). The CDR3 is 15 residues long. V lost 4 bases and J lost 5, with 16 bases in between. Germline CDR1 and CDR2: SGHRS and YFSETQ. This CDR3 is CASSHQEGANNEQFF. In DNA form, the CDR3 reads TGCGCCAGCAGCCACCAGGAGGGGGCTAACAATGAGCAGTTCTTC.

Many counts were recorded for this clonotype. Germline is not matched at one junction end, which may reflect a read error. V is TRBV29-1 and J is TRBJ2-5, with unresolved D. Looked up from germline, CDR1 is SQVTM and CDR2 is ANQGSEA. The CDR3 sequence is 14 residues long. In nucleotides, the CDR3 is TGCAGCGTGGAAGATCGACTGGACCAAGAGACCCAGTACTTC. Residues: CSVEDRLDQETQYF.

V gene TRBV20-1 combines with J gene TRBJ2-3; 9 bases fit TRBD1. Germline CDR1 and CDR2: DFQATT and SNEGSKA (reference sequence). This CDR3 has 13 residues. V dropped 5 bases and J dropped 3; count of bases not matched to a gene: 3. CDR3 amino acids: CSAEDRGTDTQYF. DNA of the CDR3: TGCAGTGCTGAAGACAGGGGGACAGATACGCAGTATTTT.

This sequence joins TRBV4-2 and TRBJ2-5; TRBD2 aligns across 11 bases. The trim removed 0 bases at V and 5 bases at J, leaving 8 bases unmatched. CDR1 is LGHNA and CDR2 is YNFKEQ in the germline V gene. The CDR3 totals 17 residues. The CDR3 protein is CASSQDRTSGPQETQYF. The DNA of the CDR3 is TGTGCCAGCAGCCAAGACCGGACTAGCGGGCCCCAGGAGACCCAGTACTTC.

The gene calls are TRBV15 and TRBJ2-5; D is possibly TRBD1 (5 bases). Looked up from germline, CDR1 is LNHNV and CDR2 is YYDKDF (reference sequence). V lost 0 bases and J 4 bases, leaving 15 bases between the germline ends. The CDR3 totals 16 residues. Here the CDR3 reads CATSREVGRDLETQYF. In nucleotides, the CDR3 is TGTGCCACCAGCAGAGAAGTAGGCAGGGATTTAGAGACCCAGTACTTC.